This T cell receptor beta chain was observed in a study of cytomegalovirus exposure and HLA in healthy donors. Study background: Prior work identified 117 million unique TCR beta sequences in some 200 million T cells.

PCR was performed using 60 Vbeta and 13 Jbeta primers. The authors' processing: In a later analysis, some 11 million of some 80 million unique beta chains occurred in at least two donors. TCRdb keeps only in-frame clones here, not all; method: immunoSEQ multiplex PCR. That table furnishes V, J and clone size, whereas the DNA furnished D and trimming. The table lists 300,000 or so clones, approximately 84% of them singletons. Study-wide results and caveats: Using the classifier, cytomegalovirus status was reportedly diagnosed with high specificity and sensitivity. Based on reports, TCR beta sequences accurately predicted HLA-A and HLA-B alleles for most subjects.

In the case of this clone: What it binds is unknown.

Germline V gene lookup returns CDR1 ENHRY and CDR2 SYGVKD. This CDR3 has 15 amino acids. The ends lost 6 bases at V and 0 bases at J; junction bases unmatched: 7. The sequence was collected from a woman aged 35 to 49 in good health and CMV-seropositive. The sequenced sample was PBMCs. This chain joins TRBV10-3 and TRBJ1-1; 7 nucleotides align to TRBD1. CDR3: CAISQGQQMNTEAFF. The CDR3, as DNA: TGTGCCATCAGCCAGGGACAGCAGATGAACACTGAAGCTTTCTTT.